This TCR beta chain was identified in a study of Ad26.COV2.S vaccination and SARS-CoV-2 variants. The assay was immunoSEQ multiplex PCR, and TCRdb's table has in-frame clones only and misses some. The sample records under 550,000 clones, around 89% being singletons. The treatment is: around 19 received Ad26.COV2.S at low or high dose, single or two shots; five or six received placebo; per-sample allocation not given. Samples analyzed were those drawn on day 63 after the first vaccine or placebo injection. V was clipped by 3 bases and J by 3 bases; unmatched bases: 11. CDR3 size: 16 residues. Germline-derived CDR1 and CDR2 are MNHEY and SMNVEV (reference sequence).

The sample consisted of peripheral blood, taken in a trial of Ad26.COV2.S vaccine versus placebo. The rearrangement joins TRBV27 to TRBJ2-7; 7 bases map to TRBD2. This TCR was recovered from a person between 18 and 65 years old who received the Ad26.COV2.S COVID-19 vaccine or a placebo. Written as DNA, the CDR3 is TGTGCCAGCAGTTTCCGCGGACTAGATCGACTCTACGAGCAGTACTTC. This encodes CASSFRGLDRLYEQYF.